Following are 16 T cell receptor beta chains from one sample sequenced in a study of blood T cell repertoires in COVID-19. Profiling relied on immunoSEQ multiplex PCR, and the TCRdb table lists in-frame clones only, not all of them. The sample holds around 300,000 clones, roughly 92% seen once. The sample consisted of peripheral blood. The receptors here all came from a woman aged 25 to 39 with COVID-19, enrolled during active disease.

The chain employs TRBV11-2 and TRBJ2-2; TRBD2 aligns across 14 bases. V lost 7 bases, J lost 4 bases, and 11 bases stayed unmatched. Per the germline V gene, CDR1 is SGHAT and CDR2 is FQNNGV. The CDR3 has 18 residues. CDR3 region: CASTIPGLAGVRTGELFF. The CDR3 DNA is TGTGCCAGCACCATTCCGGGACTAGCGGGAGTCCGCACCGGGGAGCTGTTTTTT.

This chain uses TRBV6-5 with TRBJ2-1, with D possibly matching TRBD2 (5 bases). Trimming took 0 bases from V and 7 from J, leaving 16 bases between them. The CDR3 extends over 16 amino acids. CDR1 and CDR2 from the germline V gene are MNHEY and SVGAGI. In DNA, the CDR3 is TGTGCCAGCAGTTACTCGGGAGACTATCTTGGGAATGAGCAGTTCTTC. Translation gives CASSYSGDYLGNEQFF.

The chain has TRBV15 and TRBJ2-7; D is undetermined. The germline V and J ends were trimmed by 3 bases and 3 bases, with 9 bases remaining between them. The CDR3 is 13 residues long. The germline gives CDR1 LNHNV, CDR2 YYDKDF (reference sequence). The CDR3 region is CATSRFANYEQYF. CDR3 DNA: TGTGCCACCAGCAGGTTTGCTAACTACGAGCAGTACTTC.

This chain connects TRBV7-3 to TRBJ2-5; TRBD2 aligns across 8 bases. Trimming removed 5 bases from V and 4 bases from J; junction bases left unmatched: 6. Germline CDR1 is SGHTA and CDR2 is FQGTGA. This CDR3 has 14 amino acids. The CDR3 loop is CASSPSGRGETQYF. The CDR3 DNA follows: TGTGCCAGCAGCCCGAGCGGGAGAGGAGAGACCCAGTACTTC. The full variable domain, its missing parts supplied by reference TRBV7-3 and TRBJ2-5, is GAGVSQTPSNKVTEKGKYVELRCDPISGHTALYWYRQSLGQGPEFLIYFQGTGAADDSGLPNDRFFAVRPEGSVSTLKIQRTERGDSAVYLCASSPSGRGETQYFGPGTRLLVL.

This rearrangement joins TRBV30 to TRBJ1-6, with D tentatively TRBD1 (5 bases). Trimming removed 0 bases from V and 8 bases from J, with 8 bases in between. The V gene's germline CDR1 is GTSNPN and CDR2 SVGIG (reference sequence). The CDR3 is made up of 13 amino acids. In nucleotides, the CDR3 is TGTGCCTGGAGTGTAGACAGAGATTCACCCCTCCACTTT. Protein product: CAWSVDRDSPLHF.

The chain carries TRBV7-9 and TRBJ2-1; 8 nucleotides line up with TRBD2. V trimming: 1 base; J trimming: 8 bases; junction bases outside the gene matches: 16. There are 18 residues in the CDR3. In germline, CDR1 is SEHNR, CDR2 FQNEAQ (reference sequence). CDR3 region: CASSLGLRRREDLHEQFF. CDR3 sequence (DNA): TGTGCCAGCAGCTTAGGGCTCAGGAGGCGGGAGGATCTCCATGAGCAGTTCTTC.

The chain combines TRBV27 with TRBJ2-3, with 8 positions matching TRBD2. This CDR3 contains 15 residues. J was trimmed by 5 bases and V by 4 bases; bases with no gene match: 8. Germline CDR1 and CDR2: MNHEY and SMNVEV (reference sequence). The CDR3 loop reads CASSWSGGPGDTQYF. The CDR3 DNA sequence: TGTGCCAGCAGTTGGTCGGGAGGGCCTGGAGATACGCAGTATTTT.

The chain has TRBV7-9 and TRBJ1-2; 9 nucleotides match TRBD1. The CDR3 is 16 amino acids. V gave up 4 bases and J gave up 8 bases; unmatched junction bases: 14. The germline V gene has CDR1 SEHNR and CDR2 FQNEAQ (reference sequence). CDR3 nucleotide sequence: TGTGCCAGCAGCTCTTGGACAGGGGAGGTTCTAAGGGGCTACACCTTC. Amino acid sequence: CASSSWTGEVLRGYTF.

The chain has TRBV5-6 and TRBJ2-1; tentative D call: TRBD2 (6 bases). CDR3 length: 11 residues. Between the trimmed V and J ends, which lost 5 bases and 10 bases, there was a span of 10 bases. Germline assignment: CDR1 SGHDT and CDR2 YYEEEE. Here the CDR3 reads CASRGGVEQFF. In DNA form, the CDR3 reads TGTGCCAGCAGGGGGGGAGTAGAGCAGTTCTTC.

The V call is TRBV24-1, the J call TRBJ2-3; 8 bases line up with TRBD1. The germline V gene encodes CDR1 KGHDR and CDR2 SFDVKD. V dropped 5 bases and J dropped 2; count of bases not matched to a gene: 5. The CDR3 is 15 amino acids. DNA for the CDR3: TGTGCCACCAGTGGTGGGACAGGAGTCACAGATACGCAGTATTTT. Protein: CATSGGTGVTDTQYF.

The gene calls are TRBV5-1 and TRBJ1-1, with unresolved D. Per the germline V gene, CDR1 is SGHRS and CDR2 is YFSETQ. V was cut by 2 bases and J by 4 bases, with 15 bases left in between. This CDR3 is built from 15 residues. The CDR3 region has the DNA TGCGCCAGCAGCTTTACGGTGGGGAGCGGCACTGAAGCTTTCTTT. It is translated as CASSFTVGSGTEAFF.

The gene calls are TRBV14 and TRBJ1-6; weak D call: TRBD1 (6 bases). Germline CDR1 reads SGHDN; CDR2 reads FVKESK. The CDR3 contains 16 residues. Trimming took 5 bases from V and 2 from J, leaving 13 bases between them. The CDR3 here is CASSRQDRPYNSPLHF. In DNA, the CDR3 is TGTGCCAGCAGCAGGCAGGACAGACCCTATAATTCACCCCTCCACTTT.

The chain employs TRBV6-5 and TRBJ1-5; a possible D gene is TRBD1 (5 bases). The germline CDR1 and CDR2 sequences are MNHEY and SVGAGI. The CDR3 contains 15 residues. Trimming took 7 bases from V and 3 from J, leaving 16 bases between them. The CDR3 DNA reads TGTGCCAGCACCGAGGGACTGGGGAACAATCAGCCCCAGCATTTT. Its protein product is CASTEGLGNNQPQHF.

The rearrangement links TRBV2 to TRBJ1-1, with D hard to call. Trimming removed 2 bases from V and 1 base from J, with 5 bases in between. CDR3 size: 13 residues. CDR1 and CDR2 from the germline V gene are SNHLY and FYNNEI. Here the CDR3 reads CASSEHTNTEAFF. The CDR3 DNA sequence: TGTGCCAGCAGTGAACACACGAACACTGAAGCTTTCTTT.

CDR3 protein: CASSVSPYEQYF. As DNA, the CDR3 is TGTGCCAGCAGTGTGAGTCCATACGAGCAGTACTTC. The gene calls are TRBV2 and TRBJ2-7; D is ambiguous. From germline, CDR1 is SNHLY and CDR2 FYNNEI. CDR3 length: 12 amino acids. The ends were cut back, 4 bases at V and 4 bases at J, with 8 bases in the middle.

CDR3 loop: CASSQSREDVAYSGNTIYF. Written as DNA, the CDR3 is TGCGCCAGCAGTCAATCGAGGGAGGACGTTGCCTACTCTGGAAACACCATATATTTT. V usage is TRBV23-1 and J usage is TRBJ1-3, with unresolved D. TRBV23-1 is an open reading frame whose function is uncertain. The CDR3 consists of 19 residues. V dropped 0 bases and J dropped 0 bases, with 18 bases sitting between them.